The clone carrying this T cell receptor (beta chain) was observed once. Its antigen is undetermined. From germline, CDR1 is KGHSH and CDR2 LQKENI. V gave up 3 bases and J gave up 5 bases, with 10 bases separating them. There are 14 residues in the CDR3. Specified treatment: around 19 received Ad26.COV2.S at low or high dose, single or two shots; about 5 received placebo; per-sample allocation not given. Sampling took place 63 days after the first vaccine or placebo injection. This record comes from a study of Ad26.COV2.S vaccination and SARS-CoV-2 variants. Clones were read by immunoSEQ multiplex PCR, and TCRdb kept only the in-frame ones, dropping some. The sample shows hundreds of thousands of clones, 80% to 90% of them seen only once. Study outcomes and limitations: Spike-specific TCR breadth was greater after Ad26.COV2.S than placebo. CD8+ and CD4+ T cells specific for spike reportedly responded with substantial breadth after vaccination.

The receptor was derived from a person aged 18-65 years who received the Ad26.COV2.S COVID-19 vaccine or a placebo. Sequences were derived from peripheral blood, sampled in a trial of Ad26.COV2.S vaccine versus placebo. V gene TRBV18 combines with J gene TRBJ1-4; the D is unclear. CDR3 loop: CASSPSDGNEKLFF. For the CDR3, the DNA is TGTGCCAGCTCACCCTCGGACGGGAATGAAAAACTGTTTTTT.